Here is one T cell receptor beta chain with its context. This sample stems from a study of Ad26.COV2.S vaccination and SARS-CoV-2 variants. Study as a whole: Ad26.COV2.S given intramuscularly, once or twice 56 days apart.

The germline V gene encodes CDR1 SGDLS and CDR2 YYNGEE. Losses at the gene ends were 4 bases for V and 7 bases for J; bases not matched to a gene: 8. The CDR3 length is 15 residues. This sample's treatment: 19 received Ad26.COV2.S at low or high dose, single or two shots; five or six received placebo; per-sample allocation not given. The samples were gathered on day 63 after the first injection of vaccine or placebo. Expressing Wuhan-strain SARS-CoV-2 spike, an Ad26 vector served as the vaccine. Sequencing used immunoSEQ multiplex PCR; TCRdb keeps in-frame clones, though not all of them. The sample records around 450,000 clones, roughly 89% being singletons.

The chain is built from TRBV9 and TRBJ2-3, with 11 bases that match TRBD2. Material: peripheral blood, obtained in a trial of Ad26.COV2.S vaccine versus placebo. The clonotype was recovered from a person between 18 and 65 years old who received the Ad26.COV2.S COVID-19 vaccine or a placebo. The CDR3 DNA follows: TGTGCCAGCAGCCAACCGGGACTAGCGGCCAATACGCAGTATTTT. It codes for CASSQPGLAANTQYF.